Sequencing of this TCR beta chain was carried out in a study of T cells after yellow fever vaccination. General study points: Subsequent to the booster, the majority of primary-vaccination clones reappeared (roughly 95% CD4, about 90% CD8). CD4 and CD8 compartments shared a small share of clonotypes. A weaker secondary response peaked on day 5, the primary on day 15.

A 5'RACE template-switching step, the method used to make TCR cDNA, added a universal primer site and UMIs. TCRdb called the 5' RACE reads again in MiXCR, with one record for every CDR3 protein. The profile covers hundreds of thousands of distinct CDR3 sequences, with about a fifth appearing a single time and around 15% taken by the ten largest. The CDR3 is 15 amino acids. V shed 5 bases and J shed 1 base, with 13 bases lying between them. The V gene's germline CDR1 is SGHTA and CDR2 FQGNSA. A few counts support this clonotype. As yet, its antigen is unknown. The TCR comes from a man aged 25 to 45 who received the YFV17D yellow fever vaccine. The source was PBMCs, collected 15 days after the yellow fever booster vaccination. J is TRBJ2-3 and V is TRBV7-2; D remains ambiguous. CDR3 sequence reads: CASSRGRIGTDTQYF. The DNA for the CDR3 is TGTGCCAGCAGCCGTGGGCGGATTGGCACAGATACGCAGTATTTT. The variable domain in full, completed from reference TRBV7-2 and TRBJ2-3, reads GAGVSQSPSNKVTEKGKDVELRCDPISGHTALYWYRQSLGQGLEFLIYFQGNSAPDKSGLPSDRFSAERTGGSVSTLTIQRTQQEDSAVYLCASSRGRIGTDTQYFGPGTRLTVL.